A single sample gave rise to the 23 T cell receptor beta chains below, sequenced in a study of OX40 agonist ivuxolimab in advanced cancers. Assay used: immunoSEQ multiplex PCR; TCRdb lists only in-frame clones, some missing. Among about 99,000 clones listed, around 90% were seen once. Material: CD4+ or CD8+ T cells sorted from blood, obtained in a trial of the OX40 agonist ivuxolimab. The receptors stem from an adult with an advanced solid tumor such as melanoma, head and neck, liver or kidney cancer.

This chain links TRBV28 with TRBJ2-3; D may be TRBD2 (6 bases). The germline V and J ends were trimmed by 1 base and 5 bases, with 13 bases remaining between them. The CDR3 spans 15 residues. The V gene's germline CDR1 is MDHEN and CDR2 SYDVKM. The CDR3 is CASSLLTGAGDTQYF. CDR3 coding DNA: TGTGCCAGCAGTTTATTGACGGGAGCCGGAGATACGCAGTATTTT. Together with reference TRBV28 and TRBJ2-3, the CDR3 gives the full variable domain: DVKVTQSSRYLVKRTGEKVFLECVQDMDHENMFWYRQDPGLGLRLIYFSYDVKMKEKGDIPEGYSVSREKKERFSLILESASTNQTSMYLCASSLLTGAGDTQYFGPGTRLTVL.

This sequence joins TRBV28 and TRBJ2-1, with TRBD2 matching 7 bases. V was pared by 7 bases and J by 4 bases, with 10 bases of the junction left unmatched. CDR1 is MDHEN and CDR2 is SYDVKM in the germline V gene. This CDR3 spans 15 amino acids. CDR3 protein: CASKPTSGGYNEQFF. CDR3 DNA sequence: TGTGCCAGCAAACCAACTTCGGGGGGATACAATGAGCAGTTCTTC. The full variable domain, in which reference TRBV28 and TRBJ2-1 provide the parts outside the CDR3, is DVKVTQSSRYLVKRTGEKVFLECVQDMDHENMFWYRQDPGLGLRLIYFSYDVKMKEKGDIPEGYSVSREKKERFSLILESASTNQTSMYLCASKPTSGGYNEQFFGPGTRLTVL.

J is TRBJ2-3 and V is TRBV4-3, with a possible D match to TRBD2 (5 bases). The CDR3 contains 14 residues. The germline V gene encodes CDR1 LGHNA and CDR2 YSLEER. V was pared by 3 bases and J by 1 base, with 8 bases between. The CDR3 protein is CASSQGVGTDTQYF. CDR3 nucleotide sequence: TGCGCCAGCAGCCAGGGAGTAGGCACAGATACGCAGTATTTT.

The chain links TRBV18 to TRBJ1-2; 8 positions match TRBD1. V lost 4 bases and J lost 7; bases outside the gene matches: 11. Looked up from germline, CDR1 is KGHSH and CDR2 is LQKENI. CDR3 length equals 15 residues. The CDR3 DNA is TGTGCCAGCTCACAATCGGACAGGGTCTTTGGTGGCTACACCTTC. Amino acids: CASSQSDRVFGGYTF.

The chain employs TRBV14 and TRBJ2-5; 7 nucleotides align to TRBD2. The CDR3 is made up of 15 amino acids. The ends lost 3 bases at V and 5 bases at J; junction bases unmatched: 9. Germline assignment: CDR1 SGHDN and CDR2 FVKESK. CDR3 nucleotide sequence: TGTGCCAGCAGCCAGAACCGGGTCGGGAGGGAGACCCAGTACTTC. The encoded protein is CASSQNRVGRETQYF.

In nucleotides, the CDR3 is TGTGCCAGCAGGGAGAACGGGGGCTTAGAGACCCAGTACTTC. As protein: CASRENGGLETQYF. The V call is TRBV6-1, the J call TRBJ2-5, with D perhaps TRBD1 or TRBD2 (6 bases each). V lost 6 bases, J lost 4 bases, and 15 bases lay in between. The CDR3 is made up of 14 amino acids. Germline V CDR1 and CDR2: MNHNS, SASEGT.

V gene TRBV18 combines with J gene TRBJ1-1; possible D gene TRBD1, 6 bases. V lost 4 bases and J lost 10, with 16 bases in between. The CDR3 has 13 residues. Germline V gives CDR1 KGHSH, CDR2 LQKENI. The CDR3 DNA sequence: TGTGCCAGCTCACTTTCGGACAGCGGGTTAGCTTTCTTT. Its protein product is CASSLSDSGLAFF.

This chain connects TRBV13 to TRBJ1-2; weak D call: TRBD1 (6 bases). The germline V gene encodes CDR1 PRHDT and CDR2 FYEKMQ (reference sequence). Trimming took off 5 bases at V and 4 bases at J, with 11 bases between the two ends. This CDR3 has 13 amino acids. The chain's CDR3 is CASSKTGPYGYTF. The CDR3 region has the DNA TGTGCCAGCAGCAAGACAGGTCCCTATGGCTACACCTTC.

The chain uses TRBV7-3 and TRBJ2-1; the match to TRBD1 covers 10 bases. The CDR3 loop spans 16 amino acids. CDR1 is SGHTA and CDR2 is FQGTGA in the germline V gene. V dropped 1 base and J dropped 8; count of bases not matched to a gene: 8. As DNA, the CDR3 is TGTGCCAGCAGCTTAATGCCCGGGACAGGGGTAGATGAGCAGTTCTTC. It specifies CASSLMPGTGVDEQFF.

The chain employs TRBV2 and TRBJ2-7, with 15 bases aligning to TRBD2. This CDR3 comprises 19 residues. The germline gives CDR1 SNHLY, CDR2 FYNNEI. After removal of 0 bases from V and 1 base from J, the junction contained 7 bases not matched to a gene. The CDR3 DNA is TGTGCCAGCAGTGAAGCGCTTGGACTAGCGGGAGGGCGATCCTACGAGCAGTACTTC. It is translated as CASSEALGLAGGRSYEQYF.

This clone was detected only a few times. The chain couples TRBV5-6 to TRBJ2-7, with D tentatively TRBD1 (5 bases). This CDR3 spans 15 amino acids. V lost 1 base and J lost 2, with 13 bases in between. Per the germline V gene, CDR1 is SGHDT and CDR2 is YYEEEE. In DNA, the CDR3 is TGTGCCAGCAGCTTGCGTCGTGACAGAACCTACGAGCAGTACTTC. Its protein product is CASSLRRDRTYEQYF.

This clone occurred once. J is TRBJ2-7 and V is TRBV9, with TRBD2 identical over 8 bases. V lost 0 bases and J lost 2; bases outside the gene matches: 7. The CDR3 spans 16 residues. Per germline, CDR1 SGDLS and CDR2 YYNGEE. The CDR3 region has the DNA TGTGCCAGCAGCGTAGCGGGTAGCGGGGCAACCTACGAGCAGTACTTC. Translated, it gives CASSVAGSGATYEQYF.

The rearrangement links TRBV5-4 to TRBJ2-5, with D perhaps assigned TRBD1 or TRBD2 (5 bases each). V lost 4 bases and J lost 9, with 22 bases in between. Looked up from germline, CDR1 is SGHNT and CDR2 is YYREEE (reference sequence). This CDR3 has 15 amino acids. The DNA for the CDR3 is TGTGCCAGCAGCCGGCAGGTGGGGCGGGCTGAAGCCCAGTACTTC. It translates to CASSRQVGRAEAQYF.

The CDR3 region has the DNA TGTGCCAGCAGCTTACTTCCAGAAATGAACTACGAGCAGTACTTC. Amino acid sequence: CASSLLPEMNYEQYF. This chain links TRBV7-6 with TRBJ2-7; no reliable D call. Germline CDR1 is SGHVS and CDR2 is FNYEAQ. V dropped 2 bases and J dropped 3 bases, with 14 bases sitting between them. The CDR3 totals 15 residues.

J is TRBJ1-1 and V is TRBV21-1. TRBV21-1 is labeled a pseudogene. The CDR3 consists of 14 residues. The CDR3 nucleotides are TGTGCCAGCAGCAAAGGCGGGGGGCACACTGAAGCTTTCTTT. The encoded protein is CASSKGGGHTEAFF.

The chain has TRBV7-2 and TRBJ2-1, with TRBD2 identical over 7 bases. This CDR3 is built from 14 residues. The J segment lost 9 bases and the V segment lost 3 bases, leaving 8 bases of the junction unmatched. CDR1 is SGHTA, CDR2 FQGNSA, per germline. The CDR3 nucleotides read TGTGCCAGCAGCTTTAGGACTAGTGGGGGTGAGCAGTTCTTC. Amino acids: CASSFRTSGGEQFF.

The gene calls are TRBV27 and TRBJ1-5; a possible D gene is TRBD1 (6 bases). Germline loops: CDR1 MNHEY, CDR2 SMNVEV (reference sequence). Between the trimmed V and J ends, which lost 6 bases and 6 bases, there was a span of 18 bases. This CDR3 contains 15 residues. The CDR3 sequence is CASSLKGGPTQPQHF. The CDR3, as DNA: TGTGCCAGCAGCCTAAAGGGGGGGCCGACTCAGCCCCAGCATTTT.

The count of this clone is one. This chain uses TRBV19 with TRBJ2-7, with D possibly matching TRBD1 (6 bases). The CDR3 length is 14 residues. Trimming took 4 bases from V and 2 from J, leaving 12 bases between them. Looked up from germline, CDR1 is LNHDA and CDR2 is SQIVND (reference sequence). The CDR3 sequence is CASSSQGNAYEQYF. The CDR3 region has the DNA TGTGCCAGTAGTAGTCAGGGGAACGCCTACGAGCAGTACTTC.

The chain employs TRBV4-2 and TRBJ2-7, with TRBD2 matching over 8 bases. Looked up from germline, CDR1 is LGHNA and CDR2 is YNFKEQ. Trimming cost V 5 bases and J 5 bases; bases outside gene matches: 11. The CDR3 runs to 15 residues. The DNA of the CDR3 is TGTGCCAGCAGCTTATCCGGGACTAGGGGGGACGAGCAGTACTTC. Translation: CASSLSGTRGDEQYF.

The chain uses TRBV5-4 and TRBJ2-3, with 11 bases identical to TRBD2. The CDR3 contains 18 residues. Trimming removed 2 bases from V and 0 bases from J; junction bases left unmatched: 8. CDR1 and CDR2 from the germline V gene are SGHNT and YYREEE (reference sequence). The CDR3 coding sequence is TGTGCCAGCAGCTTACCGGGACTAGCGGACCGTAGCACAGATACGCAGTATTTT. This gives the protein CASSLPGLADRSTDTQYF.

The CDR3 nucleotides read TGTGCCAGCAGTTACTCGAGTCCAGTTCGGGGTGAGCAGTTCTTC. Amino acid sequence: CASSYSSPVRGEQFF. The rearrangement uses TRBV6-5 and TRBJ2-1; a weak D match, TRBD2 (5 bases). This CDR3 contains 15 residues. Germline CDR1 and CDR2: MNHEY and SVGAGI. Trimming left V 0 bases short and J 9 bases short, with 15 bases between.

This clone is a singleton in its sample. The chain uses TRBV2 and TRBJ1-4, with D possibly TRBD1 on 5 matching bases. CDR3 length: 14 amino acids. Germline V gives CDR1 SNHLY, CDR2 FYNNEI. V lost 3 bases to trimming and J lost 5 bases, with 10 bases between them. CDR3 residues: CASSEGRGNEKLFF. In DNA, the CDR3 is TGTGCCAGCAGTGAGGGAAGGGGAAATGAAAAACTGTTTTTT.

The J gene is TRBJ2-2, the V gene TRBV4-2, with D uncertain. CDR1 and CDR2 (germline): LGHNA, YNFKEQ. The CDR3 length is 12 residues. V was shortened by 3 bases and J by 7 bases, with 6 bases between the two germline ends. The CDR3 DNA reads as TGTGCCAGCAGCCACCCCGGCGGGGAGCTGTTTTTT. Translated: CASSHPGGELFF.